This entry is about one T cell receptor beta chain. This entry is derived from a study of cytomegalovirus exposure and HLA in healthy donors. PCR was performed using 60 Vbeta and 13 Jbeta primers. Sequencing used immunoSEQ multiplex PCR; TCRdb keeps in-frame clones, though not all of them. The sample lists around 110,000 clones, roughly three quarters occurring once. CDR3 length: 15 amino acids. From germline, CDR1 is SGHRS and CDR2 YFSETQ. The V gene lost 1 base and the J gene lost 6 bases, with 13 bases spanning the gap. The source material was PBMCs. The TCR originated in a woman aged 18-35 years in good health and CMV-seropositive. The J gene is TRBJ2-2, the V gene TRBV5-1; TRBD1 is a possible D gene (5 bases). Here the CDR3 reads CASSLLDRFAGELFF. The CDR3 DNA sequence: TGCGCCAGCAGCTTGCTCGACAGATTCGCCGGGGAGCTGTTTTTT.